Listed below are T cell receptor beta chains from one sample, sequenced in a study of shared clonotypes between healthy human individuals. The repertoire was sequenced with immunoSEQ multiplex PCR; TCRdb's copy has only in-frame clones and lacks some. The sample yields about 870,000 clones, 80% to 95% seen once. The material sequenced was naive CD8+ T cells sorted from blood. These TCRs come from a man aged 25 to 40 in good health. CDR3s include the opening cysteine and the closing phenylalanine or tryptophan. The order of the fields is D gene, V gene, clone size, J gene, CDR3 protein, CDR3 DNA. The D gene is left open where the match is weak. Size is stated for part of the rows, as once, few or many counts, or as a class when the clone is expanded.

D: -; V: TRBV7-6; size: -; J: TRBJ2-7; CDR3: CASSPLDMGYEQYF; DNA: TGTGCCAGCAGCCCATTAGACATGGGCTACGAGCAGTACTTC
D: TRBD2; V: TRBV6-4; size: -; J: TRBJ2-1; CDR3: CASSEASGSYNEQFF; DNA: TGTGCCAGCAGTGAGGCTAGCGGCTCCTACAATGAGCAGTTCTTC
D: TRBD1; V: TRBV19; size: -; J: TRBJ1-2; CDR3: CASTGPRTGDGYTF; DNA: TGTGCCAGTACCGGACCCCGGACAGGTGATGGCTACACCTTC
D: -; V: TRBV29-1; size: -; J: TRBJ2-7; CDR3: CSVRALGVEQYF; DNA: TGCAGCGTTCGCGCCCTGGGCGTCGAGCAGTACTTC
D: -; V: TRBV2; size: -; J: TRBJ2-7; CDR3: CVHRAISYEQYF; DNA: TGTGTCCACAGGGCGATCTCCTACGAGCAGTACTTC
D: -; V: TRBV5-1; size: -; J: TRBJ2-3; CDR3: CASSLGGGTSTDTQYF; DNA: TGCGCCAGCAGCTTGGGTGGGGGTACGAGCACAGATACGCAGTATTTT
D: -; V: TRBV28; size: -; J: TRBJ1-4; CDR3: CASSSGTLGRETNEKLFF; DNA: TGTGCCAGCAGTTCCGGGACCCTAGGCAGGGAAACTAATGAAAAACTGTTTTTT
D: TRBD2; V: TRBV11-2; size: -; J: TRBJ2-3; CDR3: CASSTEREGPDTQYF; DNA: TGTGCCAGCAGCACCGAGCGGGAGGGGCCAGATACGCAGTATTTT
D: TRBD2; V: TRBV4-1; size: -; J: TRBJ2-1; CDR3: CASSQDLLAGTYNEQFF; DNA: TGCGCCAGCAGCCAAGATCTCCTAGCGGGGACCTACAATGAGCAGTTCTTC
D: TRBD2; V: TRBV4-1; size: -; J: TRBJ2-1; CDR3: CASSQPFARGGNEQFF; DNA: TGCGCCAGCAGCCAACCCTTTGCTCGGGGGGGCAATGAGCAGTTCTTC
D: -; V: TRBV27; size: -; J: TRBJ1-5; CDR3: CASSIGLYSNQPQHF; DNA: TGTGCCAGCTCTATAGGTCTCTATAGCAATCAGCCCCAGCATTTT
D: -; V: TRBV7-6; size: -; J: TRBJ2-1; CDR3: CASSPEVGLNEQFF; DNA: TGTGCCAGCAGCCCAGAAGTAGGGCTCAATGAGCAGTTCTTC
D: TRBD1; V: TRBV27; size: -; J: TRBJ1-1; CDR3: CASSLVPGGVKIEAFF; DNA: TGTGCCAGCAGTTTAGTGCCAGGGGGCGTGAAAATTGAAGCTTTCTTT
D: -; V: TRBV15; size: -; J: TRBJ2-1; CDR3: CATSRGPTTTGNEQFF; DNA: TGTGCCACCAGCAGGGGACCAACTACTACGGGGAATGAGCAGTTCTTC
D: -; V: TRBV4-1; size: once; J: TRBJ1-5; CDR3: CASSQDRTHRDSNQPQHF; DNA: TGCGCCAGCAGCCAAGATAGGACTCACAGGGATAGCAATCAGCCCCAGCATTTT
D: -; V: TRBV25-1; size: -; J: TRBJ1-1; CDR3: CASSEISRAEAFF; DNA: TGTGCCAGCAGTGAAATATCTAGGGCTGAAGCTTTCTTT
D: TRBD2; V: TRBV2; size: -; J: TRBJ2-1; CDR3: CASSEPGTLAGGYNEQFF; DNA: TGTGCCAGCAGTGAACCAGGAACTCTAGCGGGAGGGTACAATGAGCAGTTCTTC
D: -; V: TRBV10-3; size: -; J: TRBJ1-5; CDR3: CAISESSSVSNQPQHF; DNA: TGTGCCATCAGTGAGTCGAGCAGTGTTTCCAATCAGCCCCAGCATTTT
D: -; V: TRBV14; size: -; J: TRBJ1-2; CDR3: CASSHRLAGDPGYGYTF; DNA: TGTGCCAGCAGCCATAGGTTGGCAGGGGACCCCGGTTATGGCTACACCTTC
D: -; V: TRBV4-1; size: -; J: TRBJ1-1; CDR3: CASSARLTVVRNTEAFF; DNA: TGCGCCAGCAGCGCTAGATTGACCGTGGTTAGGAACACTGAAGCTTTCTTT
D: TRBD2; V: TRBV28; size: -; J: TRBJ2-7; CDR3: CASSLGLAGDEQYF; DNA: TGTGCCAGCAGTCTTGGACTAGCGGGAGACGAGCAGTACTTC
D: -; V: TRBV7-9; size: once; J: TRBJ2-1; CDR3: CASSYPGGNEQFF; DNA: TGTGCCAGCAGCTACCCTGGGGGAAATGAGCAGTTCTTC
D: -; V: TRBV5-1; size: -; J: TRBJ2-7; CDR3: CASSFTRMGRILGEQYF; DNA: TGCGCCAGCAGCTTCACTAGGATGGGACGAATCTTGGGTGAGCAGTACTTC
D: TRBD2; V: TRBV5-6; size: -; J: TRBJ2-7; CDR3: CASSFAEREDRSYEQYF; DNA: TGTGCCAGCAGCTTCGCCGAGCGGGAGGACCGGTCCTACGAGCAGTACTTC
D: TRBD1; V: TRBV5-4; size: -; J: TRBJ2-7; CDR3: CASSTGTFRDRVNEQYF; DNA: TGTGCCAGCAGCACAGGTACATTCCGGGACAGGGTGAACGAGCAGTACTTC
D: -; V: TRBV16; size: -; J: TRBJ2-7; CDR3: CASSPSRHTYEQYF; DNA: TGTGCCAGCAGCCCCTCGCGGCATACCTACGAGCAGTACTTC
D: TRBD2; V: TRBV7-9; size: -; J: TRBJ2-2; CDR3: CASRRGLAGTGELFF; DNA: TGTGCCAGCAGGCGTGGACTAGCGGGAACCGGGGAGCTGTTTTTT
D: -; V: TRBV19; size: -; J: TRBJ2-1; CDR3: CASSPGYNEQFF; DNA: TGTGCCAGTAGCCCAGGGTACAATGAGCAGTTCTTC
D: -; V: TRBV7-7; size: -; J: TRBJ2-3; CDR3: CASSLVVTDTQYF; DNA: TGTGCTAGCAGCTTAGTCGTGACAGATACGCAGTATTTT
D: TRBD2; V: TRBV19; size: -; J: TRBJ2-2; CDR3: CASSPLAGGNTGELFF; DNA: TGTGCCAGTAGTCCTTTAGCGGGAGGTAACACCGGGGAGCTGTTTTTT
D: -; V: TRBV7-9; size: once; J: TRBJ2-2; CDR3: CASNADTGELFF; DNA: TGTGCCAGCAACGCCGACACCGGGGAGCTGTTTTTT
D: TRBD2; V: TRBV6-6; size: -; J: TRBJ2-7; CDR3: CASKLAGGEQYF; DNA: TGTGCCAGCAAACTAGCGGGAGGTGAGCAGTACTTC
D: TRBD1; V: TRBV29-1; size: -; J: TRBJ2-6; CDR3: CSVGDRLQGANVLTF; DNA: TGCAGCGTGGGGGACAGGCTTCAAGGGGCCAACGTCCTGACTTTC
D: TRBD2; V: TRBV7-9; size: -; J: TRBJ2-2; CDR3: CASSAPPSGRDTGELFF; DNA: TGTGCCAGCAGCGCCCCGCCTAGCGGGCGGGACACCGGGGAGCTGTTTTTT
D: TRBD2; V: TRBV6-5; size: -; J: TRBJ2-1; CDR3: CASSPTSGDGNEQFF; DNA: TGTGCCAGCAGCCCCACTAGCGGGGACGGCAATGAGCAGTTCTTC
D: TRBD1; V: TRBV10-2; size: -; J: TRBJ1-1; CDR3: CASSSRGLAEAFF; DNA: TGCGCCAGCAGTAGCAGGGGGCTCGCTGAAGCTTTCTTT
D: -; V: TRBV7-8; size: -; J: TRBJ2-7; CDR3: CASSLLGTYEQYF; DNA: TGTGCCAGCAGCTTATTAGGCACCTACGAGCAGTACTTC
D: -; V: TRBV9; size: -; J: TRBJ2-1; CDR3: CASSVGGGNEQFF; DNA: TGTGCCAGCAGCGTAGGTGGCGGTAATGAGCAGTTCTTC
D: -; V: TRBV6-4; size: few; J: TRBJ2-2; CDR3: CASSPGHVNTGELFF; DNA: TGTGCCAGCAGTCCGGGACACGTGAACACCGGGGAGCTGTTTTTT
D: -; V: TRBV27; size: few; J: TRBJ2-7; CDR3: CASSLGDGSYEQYF; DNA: TGTGCCAGCAGTTTAGGGGACGGATCCTACGAGCAGTACTTC
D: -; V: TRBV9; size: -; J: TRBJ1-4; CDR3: CASSVGGFATNEKLFF; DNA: TGTGCCAGCAGCGTAGGAGGATTTGCAACTAATGAAAAACTGTTTTTT